This TCR beta chain was found in a study of blood T cell repertoires in COVID-19. Assay: immunoSEQ multiplex PCR; the TCRdb copy retains only in-frame clones and omits some. The sample lists fewer than 300,000 clones, 70% to 90% occurring once. The receptor was isolated from a young woman who had recovered from COVID-19. Sequenced material: PBMCs or T cells enriched from blood (not recorded which).

In DNA form, the CDR3 reads TGTGCCAGCGCATTTGTCTCGACAGGGGGCCATGGCTACACCTTC. Translation: CASAFVSTGGHGYTF. The V call is TRBV7-9, the J call TRBJ1-2; 10 nucleotides agree with TRBD1. The V and J ends lost 8 bases and 6 bases, in that order; junction bases with no gene match: 12. The CDR3 extends over 15 amino acids. Germline V gene data show CDR1 as SEHNR and CDR2 as FQNEAQ (reference sequence).